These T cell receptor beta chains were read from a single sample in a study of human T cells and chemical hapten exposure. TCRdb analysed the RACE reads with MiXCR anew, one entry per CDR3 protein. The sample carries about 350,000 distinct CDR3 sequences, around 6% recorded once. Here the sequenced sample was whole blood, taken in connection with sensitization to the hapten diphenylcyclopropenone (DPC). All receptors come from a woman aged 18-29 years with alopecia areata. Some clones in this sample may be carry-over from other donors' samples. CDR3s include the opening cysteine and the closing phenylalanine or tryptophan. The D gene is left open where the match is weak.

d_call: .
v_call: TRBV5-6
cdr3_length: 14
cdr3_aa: CASSLGRQDYGYTF

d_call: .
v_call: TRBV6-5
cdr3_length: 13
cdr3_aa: CASSTEAGNTIYF

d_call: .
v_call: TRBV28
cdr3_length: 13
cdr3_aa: CASTRQARYEQYF

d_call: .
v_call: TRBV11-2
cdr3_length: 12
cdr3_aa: CASTDYQETQYF

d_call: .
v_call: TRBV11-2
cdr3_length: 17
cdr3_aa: CASSLVPPPSPLNEQFF

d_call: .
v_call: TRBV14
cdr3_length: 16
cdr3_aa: CASSPRDTATNEKLFF

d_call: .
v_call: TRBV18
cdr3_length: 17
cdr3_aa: CASSPQGSGSGANVLTF

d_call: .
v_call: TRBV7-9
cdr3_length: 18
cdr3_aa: CASSLAFRGNTPNTEAFF

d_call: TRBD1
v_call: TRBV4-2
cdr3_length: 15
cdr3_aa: CASSHGQVGTDTQYF

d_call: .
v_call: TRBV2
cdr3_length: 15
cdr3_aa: CASSAGEFVGTEAFF